The sample holds one count of the clone carrying this T cell receptor beta chain. This CDR3 comprises 12 residues. The germline CDR1 and CDR2 sequences are MNHNS and SASEGT. The V end was cut by 2 bases, the J end by 13 bases, with 9 bases between. This specimen comes from a study of OX40 agonist ivuxolimab in advanced cancers. Study-level background: Intravenous ivuxolimab at 0.01 to 10 mg/kg was given to patients every 2 weeks.

Assay: immunoSEQ multiplex PCR; the TCRdb copy retains only in-frame clones and omits some. The profile covers 65,000 to 95,000 clones, with about 85% appearing a single time and 3.5% to 4.5% taken by the ten largest. The TCR comes from an adult with an advanced solid tumor such as melanoma, head and neck, liver or kidney cancer. V usage is TRBV6-1 and J usage is TRBJ2-6; no firm D call. The specimen was CD4+ or CD8+ T cells sorted from blood, collected in a trial of the OX40 agonist ivuxolimab. The CDR3 protein is CASSELTRVLTF. The CDR3 coding sequence is TGTGCCAGCAGTGAACTGACACGAGTCCTGACTTTC.